This T cell receptor (beta chain) was observed in a study of cytomegalovirus exposure and HLA in healthy donors. Findings of the study overall: In vitro experiments confirmed that three CMV-associated chains were specific for CMV antigens.

Profiled with immunoSEQ multiplex PCR; TCRdb holds only in-frame clones, not every one. The sample includes about 120,000 clones, approximately 85% of them seen just once. The CDR3 covers 14 residues. V was trimmed by 0 bases and J by 0 bases, leaving 6 bases between them. CDR1 is SGHDT and CDR2 is YYEEEE in the germline V gene. This clone was seen only a few times. What it binds is not known. The sequenced sample was PBMCs. This receptor was obtained from a young man in good health and CMV-seronegative. The chain joins TRBV5-6 to TRBJ1-2; no clear D. The CDR3 nucleotides are TGTGCCAGCAGCTTGGGCAGTACTAACTATGGCTACACCTTC. This encodes CASSLGSTNYGYTF.